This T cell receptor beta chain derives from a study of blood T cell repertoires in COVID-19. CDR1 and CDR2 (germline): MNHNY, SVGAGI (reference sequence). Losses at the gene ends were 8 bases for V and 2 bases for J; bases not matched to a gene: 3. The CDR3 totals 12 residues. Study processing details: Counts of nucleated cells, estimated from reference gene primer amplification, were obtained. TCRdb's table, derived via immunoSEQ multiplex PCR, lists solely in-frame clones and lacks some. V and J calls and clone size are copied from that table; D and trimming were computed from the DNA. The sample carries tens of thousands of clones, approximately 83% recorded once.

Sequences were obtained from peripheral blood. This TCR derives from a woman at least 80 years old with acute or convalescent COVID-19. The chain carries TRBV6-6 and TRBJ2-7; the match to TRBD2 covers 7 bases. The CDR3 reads CASGREAYEQYF. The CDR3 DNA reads TGTGCCAGCGGACGGGAGGCCTACGAGCAGTACTTC.